Here is one TCR beta chain with its context. Its antigen target is currently unknown. No base quality values were provided; no much bigger clone lies one nucleotide off. Separate from the approximately 700-subject first cohort, the validation cohort of some 130 subjects was the group to which the donors belonged. Clipping removes 1 base from V and 7 bases from J, with 7 as the unmatched junction base count. From the germline V gene, CDR1 is KGHSH and CDR2 is LQKENI. From the cysteine through the phenylalanine, the CDR3 covers 15 amino acids. CDR3 DNA is the only sequence kept; it has 45 bases, read in frame from the first base. Library method: the immunoSEQ multiplex PCR assay. The original pipeline was this. A statistical classification framework was built to diagnose cytomegalovirus status from the catalog of TCR beta chain sequences. TCRdb provides this immuneACCESS table in a form limited to in-frame rearrangements. Some clones are lacking; in checked studies, under half of them reflect an unresolved V gene, and why the rest are absent is not known. V, J and clone size are taken as reported in that table, and D and trimming were inferred from the DNA itself. The sample table holds around 60,000 clones, of which 96% were seen once. 0.9% to 1.5% of the sample comes from the top ten.

The sample originates from a study of cytomegalovirus exposure and HLA in healthy donors (dated by TCRdb to 2015 to 2018). Study-wide context: A later analysis indicated that the 120 validation repertoires were generated on the platform also employed for the roughly 650 repertoires of the first cohort. A separate validation cohort of roughly 130 different subjects was used in addition to the 666-subject first cohort. The aim of the study was to test whether cataloging public T cell receptors could identify signatures of past pathogen exposure. High-throughput TCR immunosequencing, statistical association of individual TCRs with disease status, and machine learning were combined to predict cytomegalovirus infection status.

General conclusions and limits of the study: All 120 or so repertoires were used to score co-occurrence in the validation cohort in a later analysis, because that analysis had no HLA typing for the cohort. The classifier was reported to diagnose cytomegalovirus status with high specificity and sensitivity in both the original cohort and the validation cohort. In the study, around 150 TCR beta chains were listed as associated with cytomegalovirus. It was suggested by the authors that the approach could potentially be generalized to other disease states and immunological phenotypes. Three of the identified cytomegalovirus-associated TCR beta chains were confirmed in vitro to be specific for cytomegalovirus antigens. While some public TCRs were present in many individuals, most TCR sequences turned up only very rarely across donors. A later analysis found that TCRs clustered in the first cohort also tended to co-occur in the 120 or so validation repertoires, with 90% to 95% of cluster scores above 0.

The chain uses TRBV18 and TRBJ2-1; 7 bases in the middle match TRBD2. This clonotype was sampled from a woman aged 18-29 years in good health and CMV-seronegative. The material sequenced was PBMCs. The DNA sequence is as follows: TGTGCCAGCTCACCACGGGCTAGCGGAAATAATGAGCAGTTCTTC. The encoded protein is CASSPRASGNNEQFF.